This T cell receptor beta chain was profiled in a study of T cell responses to AZD1222 COVID-19 vaccine. There are 16 residues in the CDR3. Sequenced by immunoSEQ multiplex PCR; TCRdb stores in-frame clones only, minus some. The table lists roughly 120,000 clones, approximately 94% of them singletons. The chain uses TRBV21-1 and TRBJ1-2; the table gives TRBD1 as D, unverified against the DNA. TRBV21-1 is shown as a pseudogene. Sequencing was performed on peripheral blood, taken on day 0 of AZD1222 vaccination. This receptor was obtained from an adult in good health. CDR3 nucleotides: TGTGCCAGCAGCAAAGCATGCGACAGGGGACTCTATGGCTACACCTTC. Translating gives CASSKACDRGLYGYTF.